The source of this TCR beta chain is a study of beta chain features in type 1 diabetes. Turning to this clone: Its antigen is still unknown.

Study-level results: When Type 1 diabetes patients were examined, their TCRB CDR3s proved moderately but significantly shorter in all four CD4+ subsets.

All of the isolated RNA was reverse transcribed, so expressed TCRB transcripts were sequenced. The protocol was immunoSEQ multiplex PCR, while the TCRdb copy is restricted to in-frame clones and leaves out a portion. The sample includes about 650,000 clones, around an eighth of them seen just once. This CDR3 is 13 amino acids long. Germline-derived CDR1 and CDR2 are SGHTA and FQGNSA. V dropped 5 bases and J dropped 6 bases, with 8 bases sitting between them. V usage is TRBV7-2 and J usage is TRBJ1-6; no clear D gene. This TCR came from a man aged 30 to 45 with type 1 diabetes. Sequencing used naive CD4+ T cells from blood. CDR3 sequence: CASSPSVNSPLHF. The CDR3, as DNA: TGTGCCAGCAGCCCATCCGTTAATTCACCCCTCCACTTT.